This TCR beta chain emerged from a study of control samples from healthy donors and cancer patients. CDR3 length: 15 amino acids. Trimming removed 4 bases at V and 3 bases at J, with 15 bases between. The germline gives CDR1 SGHNT, CDR2 YYREEE (reference sequence). Data came from immunoSEQ multiplex PCR; TCRdb stores just in-frame clones and leaves some out. Here the sample spans 400,000 to 500,000 clones, about nine tenths being singletons. The receptor comes from a man aged 40-50 years with head and neck cancer. This chain joins TRBV5-4 and TRBJ2-3; D gene ambiguous. Source material: PBMCs. The CDR3 spells CASSPSMGGTDTQYF. In DNA, the CDR3 is TGTGCCAGCAGCCCAAGTATGGGTGGGACAGATACGCAGTATTTT.